This passage covers 25 T cell receptor beta chains from one sample sequenced in a study of T-cell memory formation after mild COVID-19 (dated by TCRdb to the early 2020s). Library generation was performed with 5' RACE. TCRdb shows the sequencer as Illumina NovaSeq 6000. Using fastp at Q25 and MiXCR, TCRdb reprocessed the public reads and kept productive beta chains. All rows with the same CDR3 protein become a single entry with the most common DNA and genes. In all, the sample holds a few hundred thousand distinct CDR3 sequences, and approximately 16% of those were seen once. The ten largest clones represent 20% to 25% of the sample. Sequenced sample: PBMCs or a T cell subset sorted from them (not recorded which). The receptors derive from a man in his late teens or twenties who had mild COVID-19 (a few samples of this study predate the infection). The sample titles of this study are shuffled in the database, so cell type and time point are left out; the donor was told from shared clones.

This clonotype occurred many times. V gene TRBV2 combines with J gene TRBJ1-6; D unresolved. The V gene's germline CDR1 is SNHLY and CDR2 FYNNEI. The CDR3 totals 15 residues. V lost 8 bases and J 4 bases, leaving 15 bases between the germline ends. In DNA, the CDR3 is TGTGCCAGCTCTACCCGGACTTTATATAATTCACCCCTCCACTTT. Residues: CASSTRTLYNSPLHF. The whole variable domain, filled in from reference TRBV2 and TRBJ1-6, reads EPEVTQTPSHQVTQMGQEVILRCVPISNHLYFYWYRQILGQKVEFLVSFYNNEISEKSEIFDDQFSVERPDGSNFTLKIRSTKLEDSAMYFCASSTRTLYNSPLHFGNGTRLTVT.

This clonotype was counted only a few times. The gene calls are TRBV5-5 and TRBJ2-1; 12 bases are shared with TRBD2. The V gene's germline CDR1 is SGHKS and CDR2 YYEKEE (reference sequence). The CDR3 contains 18 residues. The V and J ends lost 2 bases and 4 bases, in that order; junction bases with no gene match: 10. CDR3 in DNA: TGTGCCAGCAGCTTAAGGGGCTCAGGACTAGCGGGGTACAATGAGCAGTTCTTC. This codes for CASSLRGSGLAGYNEQFF.

This clonotype was counted many times. The chain combines TRBV10-2 with TRBJ2-5, with D possibly being TRBD1 or TRBD2 (5 bases each). The V end was cut by 2 bases, the J end by 7 bases, with 20 bases between. Germline CDR1 WSHSY, CDR2 SAAADI. The CDR3 has 16 residues. As DNA, the CDR3 is TGCGCCAGCAGTGAGGGGACGTACTCGACAATTTCGACCCAGTACTTC. This translates into CASSEGTYSTISTQYF.

The chain combines TRBV6-6 with TRBJ1-5, with TRBD1 matching 10 bases. From germline, CDR1 is MNHNY and CDR2 SVGAGI (reference sequence). Trimming removed 2 bases from V and 4 bases from J; junction bases left unmatched: 8. The CDR3 has 17 residues. The CDR3 is CASSYEAGTGANQPQHF. As DNA, the CDR3 is TGTGCCAGCAGTTACGAAGCCGGGACAGGGGCTAATCAGCCCCAGCATTTT.

This clonotype was seen a few times. CDR3 in amino acids: CASSLGGRTTDTQYF. The CDR3 DNA reads as TGCGCCAGCAGCTTGGGGGGGCGAACAACAGATACGCAGTATTTT. This rearrangement joins TRBV5-1 to TRBJ2-3; tentative D call: TRBD1 (6 bases). V shed 0 bases and J shed 3 bases, with 11 bases lying between them. There are 15 residues in the CDR3. Germline values: CDR1 SGHRS, CDR2 YFSETQ.

The V gene is TRBV4-1, the J gene TRBJ1-5, with no clear D. The CDR3 contains 16 residues. Germline V gene lookup returns CDR1 MGHRA and CDR2 YSYEKL. The V gene lost 4 bases and the J gene lost 0 bases, with 13 bases spanning the gap. In nucleotides, the CDR3 is TGCGCCAGCAGCCGCGGGTTCACGGTTAGCAATCAGCCCCAGCATTTT. It is translated as CASSRGFTVSNQPQHF.

As for this clonotype: With a much larger clone just one base away, this may be a read error. The rearrangement uses TRBV9 and TRBJ2-4; 13 bases agree with TRBD2. Germline-derived CDR1 and CDR2 are SGDLS and YYNGEE. The CDR3 runs to 16 residues. With V trimmed by 3 bases and J by 1 base, 1 base remained unmatched. This chain's CDR3 is CASSATSGGAKNIQYF. CDR3 coding DNA: TGTGCCAGCAGCGCGACTAGCGGGGGGGCCAAAAACATTCAGTACTTC.

The CDR3 loop reads CASSQVYGQGFSLGYF. The DNA of the CDR3 is TGCGCCAGCAGCCAAGTCTACGGACAGGGGTTTTCATTGGGGTATTTT. The chain is built from TRBV4-3 and TRBJ2-3; 9 bases line up with TRBD1. Trimming cost V 1 base and J 14 bases; bases outside gene matches: 16. CDR3 length: 16 amino acids. Per germline, CDR1 LGHNA and CDR2 YSLEER.

V is TRBV5-1 and J is TRBJ2-7; TRBD2 matches 12 bases. The CDR3 totals 14 residues. Germline lookup yields CDR1 SGHRS and CDR2 YFSETQ. V was clipped by 5 bases and J by 4 bases; unmatched bases: 4. CDR3 protein: CASRITSGGYEQYF. The CDR3 DNA reads as TGCGCCAGCAGGATAACTAGCGGGGGGTACGAGCAGTACTTC.

This clonotype has only a few counts. The rearrangement uses TRBV19 and TRBJ2-5; 10 positions match TRBD2. There are 17 residues in the CDR3. V dropped 3 bases and J dropped 2; count of bases not matched to a gene: 9. From germline, CDR1 is LNHDA and CDR2 SQIVND (reference sequence). CDR3 sequence reads: CASSIWSLAGLQETQYF. CDR3 in DNA: TGTGCCAGTAGTATTTGGTCACTAGCGGGACTACAAGAGACCCAGTACTTC.

The V call is TRBV4-3, the J call TRBJ1-6; TRBD1 agrees at 11 bases. V trimming: 1 base; J trimming: 9 bases; junction bases outside the gene matches: 8. CDR3 length equals 17 residues. Per germline, CDR1 LGHNA and CDR2 YSLEER. The CDR3 loop is CASSQGLKGTGGSPLHF. The CDR3 coding sequence is TGCGCCAGCAGCCAAGGCCTCAAAGGGACAGGGGGTTCACCCCTCCACTTT.

The gene calls are TRBV11-2 and TRBJ2-5, with D unresolved. Germline V lookup: CDR1 SGHAT, CDR2 FQNNGV. Trimming took 5 bases from V and 2 from J, leaving 18 bases between them. The CDR3 sequence is 16 residues long. The CDR3, as DNA: TGTGCCAGCAGCCCCATCACAAATCCGGGTCAAGAGACCCAGTACTTC. Its translation is CASSPITNPGQETQYF.

This chain links TRBV5-1 with TRBJ2-7, with 9 bases fitting TRBD1. This CDR3 has 14 residues. The J segment lost 7 bases and the V segment lost 0 bases, leaving 5 bases of the junction unmatched. CDR1 is SGHRS, CDR2 YFSETQ, per germline. CDR3 loop: CASSLGTGAGEQYF. CDR3 DNA: TGCGCCAGCAGCTTGGGGACAGGGGCCGGGGAGCAGTACTTC.

At least ten counts were recorded for this clonotype. V and J are TRBV4-1 and TRBJ2-7; TRBD2 might be the D (7 bases). V was shortened by 3 bases and J by 0 bases, with 21 bases between the two germline ends. The germline gives CDR1 MGHRA, CDR2 YSYEKL. This CDR3 has 18 residues. CDR3 sequence reads: CASSHLLGGRGISYEQYF. The CDR3 coding sequence is TGCGCCAGCAGCCACCTCCTCGGGGGGCGGGGGATCTCCTACGAGCAGTACTTC.

The sample holds a few counts of this clonotype. This chain joins TRBV5-1 and TRBJ2-1; maybe TRBD2 (6 bases). The CDR3 runs to 13 residues. Trimming removed 6 bases at V and 0 bases at J, with 7 bases between. CDR1 is SGHRS, CDR2 YFSETQ, per germline. The CDR3 DNA reads as TGCGCCAGCACGGGGGTCTCCTACAATGAGCAGTTCTTC. This encodes CASTGVSYNEQFF.

The sample holds a few counts of this clonotype. The rearrangement uses TRBV9 and TRBJ2-3; 7 positions agree with TRBD2. Germline CDR1 SGDLS, CDR2 YYNGEE. After removal of 2 bases from V and 4 bases from J, the junction contained 4 bases not matched to a gene. The CDR3 spans 14 residues. The CDR3 nucleotides are TGTGCCAGCAGCGTCGCTACTAGCGCAGATACGCAGTATTTT. Translation: CASSVATSADTQYF.

This clonotype was seen many times. V is TRBV11-2 and J is TRBJ2-1; D is uncertain. The CDR3 covers 11 residues. Between the trimmed V and J ends, which lost 4 bases and 10 bases, there was a span of 8 bases. The germline gives CDR1 SGHAT, CDR2 FQNNGV. CDR3 DNA sequence: TGTGCCAGCAGCTCCGGTCCCGAGCAGTTCTTC. This encodes CASSSGPEQFF. Supplemented by reference TRBV11-2 and TRBJ2-1, the full variable domain reads EAGVAQSPRYKIIEKRQSVAFWCNPISGHATLYWYQQILGQGPKLLIQFQNNGVVDDSQLPKDRFSAERLKGVDSTLKIQPAKLEDSAVYLCASSSGPEQFFGPGTRLTVL.

This clonotype was recorded many times. The chain has TRBV7-6 and TRBJ2-3; D gene uncertain. V lost 4 bases to trimming and J lost 1 base, with 15 bases between them. The CDR3 extends over 16 amino acids. The germline V gene encodes CDR1 SGHVS and CDR2 FNYEAQ. CDR3 loop: CASSSRLADRTDTQYF. In DNA form, the CDR3 reads TGTGCCAGCAGCTCCCGATTGGCAGACCGCACAGATACGCAGTATTTT.

The table lists this clonotype with a few counts. The chain uses TRBV7-2 and TRBJ1-2; 8 bases align to TRBD1. CDR1 is SGHTA and CDR2 is FQGNSA in the germline V gene. This CDR3 is built from 17 residues. After removal of 1 base from V and 6 bases from J, the junction contained 13 bases not matched to a gene. The CDR3 sequence is CASSLVSLRDRRDGYTF. The CDR3 region has the DNA TGTGCCAGCAGCTTAGTGTCCCTCCGGGACAGGCGCGATGGCTACACCTTC.

The rearrangement joins TRBV10-3 to TRBJ1-3, with 10 positions matching TRBD1. This CDR3 has 15 residues. J lost 3 bases, V lost 8 bases, and 7 bases had no gene match. Per germline, CDR1 ENHRY and CDR2 SYGVKD. CDR3 residues: CAIAMGTGVGNTIYF. The CDR3 DNA reads as TGTGCCATCGCGATGGGGACAGGGGTTGGAAACACCATATATTTT.

V usage is TRBV9 and J usage is TRBJ2-7, with D possibly matching TRBD2 (5 bases). Germline CDR1 reads SGDLS; CDR2 reads YYNGEE. The CDR3 is made up of 12 amino acids. Trimming cost V 0 bases and J 6 bases, with 7 bases left between them. The CDR3 DNA reads as TGTGCCAGCAGCGTAGCTGAGGGCGAGCAGTACTTC. Translated: CASSVAEGEQYF.

This clonotype was observed many times. The rearrangement joins TRBV5-6 to TRBJ2-5, with D perhaps matching TRBD1 or TRBD2 (5 bases each). Germline CDR1 and CDR2: SGHDT and YYEEEE. The CDR3 totals 14 residues. V gave up 2 bases and J gave up 4 bases, with 12 bases separating them. The CDR3 DNA sequence: TGTGCCAGCAGCTTTTCTGCAGGGAGAGAGACCCAGTACTTC. Its translation: CASSFSAGRETQYF.

This clonotype was seen a handful of times. The genes are TRBV18 and TRBJ1-5; D call uncertain. The CDR3 extends over 15 amino acids. Per germline, CDR1 KGHSH and CDR2 LQKENI. The V end lost 2 bases, the J end lost 3 bases, and 11 bases lay between the germline ends. The CDR3 sequence: CASSPATGSNQPQHF. The CDR3 region has the DNA TGTGCCAGCTCACCAGCAACGGGGTCCAATCAGCCCCAGCATTTT.

This clonotype was seen only a few times. The chain carries TRBV5-1 and TRBJ1-1, with D perhaps matching TRBD1 (5 bases). From germline, CDR1 is SGHRS and CDR2 YFSETQ. The V and J ends lost 7 bases and 2 bases respectively, with 18 bases between them. This CDR3 region has 15 residues. The CDR3 bases are TGCGCCAGCTCCCGGGCGGGACGTGTAAACACTGAAGCTTTCTTT. This gives the protein CASSRAGRVNTEAFF.

The rearrangement uses TRBV7-2 and TRBJ1-5, with D maybe TRBD1 (5 bases). Trimming pared 0 bases from V and 5 bases from J, leaving 20 bases between. Germline V gene data show CDR1 as SGHTA and CDR2 as FQGNSA. The CDR3 is 18 residues long. This CDR3 reads CASSLALMAGSLDQPQHF. DNA for the CDR3: TGTGCCAGCAGCTTAGCTTTGATGGCAGGGTCATTGGATCAGCCCCAGCATTTT. The whole variable domain, filled in from reference TRBV7-2 and TRBJ1-5, reads GAGVSQSPSNKVTEKGKDVELRCDPISGHTALYWYRQSLGQGLEFLIYFQGNSAPDKSGLPSDRFSAERTGGSVSTLTIQRTQQEDSAVYLCASSLALMAGSLDQPQHFGDGTRLSIL.